These 26 T cell receptor beta chains were sequenced from one sample in a study of blood T cell repertoires in COVID-19. Method: immunoSEQ multiplex PCR; TCRdb's copy keeps in-frame clones and lacks some. Among 180,000 or so clones listed, over 75% were seen once. Sequences were obtained from PBMCs or T cells enriched from blood (not recorded which). The receptors derive from a human donor with acute COVID-19. The donor label of this sample is uncertain.

The rearrangement links TRBV29-1 to TRBJ1-2; 9 bases line up with TRBD1. This CDR3 region has 11 residues. Germline lookup yields CDR1 SQVTM and CDR2 ANQGSEA. Trimming cost V 7 bases and J 8 bases; bases outside gene matches: 5. Here the CDR3 DNA reads TGCAGCGCCGGACAGGGGACGGGCTACACCTTC. Its protein is CSAGQGTGYTF.

This chain links TRBV7-8 with TRBJ1-5, with D perhaps matching TRBD1 (6 bases). Trimming left V 5 bases short and J 8 bases short, with 16 bases between. The CDR3 has 14 amino acids. The V gene's germline CDR1 is SGHVS and CDR2 FQNEAQ. CDR3 sequence (DNA): TGTGCCAGCAGCCCTCGAAGGGGGGGTGAGCCCCAGCATTTT. This encodes CASSPRRGGEPQHF.

This rearrangement joins TRBV7-3 to TRBJ2-2; unclear D gene. The CDR3 totals 12 residues. Trimming pared 5 bases from V and 3 bases from J, leaving 4 bases between. The V gene's germline CDR1 is SGHTA and CDR2 FQGTGA. CDR3 DNA: TGTGCCAGCAGCCAGTACACCGGGGAGCTGTTTTTT. Protein sequence: CASSQYTGELFF.

The J gene is TRBJ1-4, the V gene TRBV7-9; D uncertain. Germline V CDR1 and CDR2: SEHNR, FQNEAQ (reference sequence). V dropped 11 bases and J dropped 3 bases, with 19 bases sitting between them. CDR3 length equals 15 residues. CDR3 bases: TGTGCCGTCGAGAGCTCGAAGGCGGCTAATGAAAAACTGTTTTTT. Translating it yields CAVESSKAANEKLFF.

The CDR3 DNA is TGTGCCAGCAGTGAAACGGGGGGCACTGAAGCTTTCTTT. Protein: CASSETGGTEAFF. The V gene is TRBV25-1, the J gene TRBJ1-1; D is perhaps TRBD1 (5 bases). The CDR3 is made up of 13 amino acids. Germline CDR1 reads MGHDK; CDR2 reads SYGVNS. The V gene lost 2 bases and the J gene lost 4 bases, with 8 bases spanning the gap.

The gene calls are TRBV9 and TRBJ1-3; TRBD1 is a possible D gene (6 bases). With 4 bases removed from V and 0 bases from J, the gap between germline ends came to 14 bases. The CDR3 is 16 amino acids. Germline CDR1 and CDR2: SGDLS and YYNGEE. CDR3 nucleotide sequence: TGTGCCAGCAGCCTCGACACAGGGTTCTCTGGAAACACCATATATTTT. Its translation: CASSLDTGFSGNTIYF.

This chain connects TRBV5-4 to TRBJ1-4; 7 nucleotides line up with TRBD1. The V gene end was trimmed by 5 bases and the J gene end by 0 bases; junction bases not matched to a gene: 16. CDR1 is SGHNT and CDR2 is YYREEE in the germline V gene (reference sequence). This CDR3 is built from 19 residues. The CDR3 loop reads CASSSTGASYFATNEKLFF. Written as DNA, the CDR3 is TGTGCCAGCAGTTCAACAGGGGCGAGTTACTTTGCAACTAATGAAAAACTGTTTTTT.

The chain uses TRBV27 and TRBJ1-5; 11 nucleotides line up with TRBD1. Germline CDR1 and CDR2: MNHEY and SMNVEV (reference sequence). The CDR3 covers 13 residues. V dropped 8 bases and J dropped 5; count of bases not matched to a gene: 2. CDR3 amino acids: CASGDRGYQPQHF. The DNA of the CDR3 is TGTGCCAGCGGGGACAGGGGGTATCAGCCCCAGCATTTT.

The genes are TRBV4-1 and TRBJ1-1, with D perhaps TRBD1 (5 bases). The CDR3 extends over 12 amino acids. The V end was cut by 4 bases, the J end by 11 bases, with 14 bases between. Germline CDR1 is MGHRA and CDR2 is YSYEKL. CDR3 sequence reads: CASSPGGPFAFF. CDR3 DNA: TGCGCCAGCAGCCCCGGGGGACCATTCGCTTTCTTT.

The chain links TRBV3-1 (or the pseudogene TRBV3-2) to TRBJ1-4; 10 positions agree with TRBD1. In germline, CDR1 is LGHDT, CDR2 YNNKEL (reference sequence). The CDR3 spans 13 residues. Unmatched junction bases numbered 1, after V lost 5 bases and J lost 7 bases. The CDR3 DNA sequence: TGTGCCAGCAGCTGGGACAGGGGTGAAAAACTGTTTTTT. This sequence encodes CASSWDRGEKLFF.

V is TRBV19 and J is TRBJ2-3; 8 nucleotides agree with TRBD1. CDR1 is LNHDA and CDR2 is SQIVND in the germline V gene (reference sequence). The CDR3 has 14 residues. After removal of 5 bases from V and 4 bases from J, the junction contained 5 bases not matched to a gene. As DNA, the CDR3 is TGTGCCAGTAGTTTACAACAGGGGGCAGATACGCAGTATTTT. Translation gives CASSLQQGADTQYF.

The gene calls are TRBV2 and TRBJ1-2; 8 nucleotides agree with TRBD1. Germline CDR1 is SNHLY and CDR2 is FYNNEI. This CDR3 contains 15 residues. The ends lost 5 bases at V and 6 bases at J; junction bases unmatched: 11. This CDR3 is CASSSNMDRVDGYTF. CDR3 in DNA: TGTGCCAGCAGTTCAAACATGGACAGGGTGGATGGCTACACCTTC.

The gene calls are TRBV12-3 or TRBV12-4 and TRBJ1-1; 11 bases map to TRBD1. Germline trimming cut 6 bases from V and 10 bases from J; bases unmatched to any gene: 4. The CDR3 has 12 amino acids. The chain's CDR3 is CASRGQGDAAFF. The CDR3 DNA reads TGTGCCAGCAGGGGACAGGGGGACGCAGCTTTCTTT.

The CDR3 nucleotides read TGTGCCTGGAGTGTACTTACGTATGGCTACACCTTC. This codes for CAWSVLTYGYTF. This sequence joins TRBV30 and TRBJ1-2; no firm D call. The CDR3 has 12 amino acids. Germline-derived CDR1 and CDR2 are GTSNPN and SVGIG (reference sequence). With 0 bases removed from V and 5 bases from J, the gap between germline ends came to 7 bases. The whole variable domain, remainder taken from reference TRBV30 and TRBJ1-2, is SQTIHQWPATLVQPVGSPLSLECTVEGTSNPNLYWYRQAAGRGLQLLFYSVGIGQISSEVPQNLSASRPQDRQFILSSKKLLLSDSGFYLCAWSVLTYGYTFGSGTRLTVV.

V is TRBV2 and J is TRBJ1-2, with TRBD1 as a possible D gene (5 bases). The germline V and J ends were trimmed by 2 bases and 8 bases, with 18 bases remaining between them. CDR3 length equals 15 residues. Germline lookup yields CDR1 SNHLY and CDR2 FYNNEI. Here the CDR3 reads CASSELGTGVEGYTF. DNA of the CDR3: TGTGCCAGCAGTGAACTCGGGACGGGGGTGGAAGGCTACACCTTC.

The chain is built from TRBV2 and TRBJ2-1; 9 nucleotides align to TRBD2. Unmatched junction bases numbered 6, after V lost 7 bases and J lost 8 bases. The CDR3 is 13 residues long. CDR1 is SNHLY, CDR2 FYNNEI, per germline. Here the CDR3 DNA reads TGTGCCAGCATGGCGGGGGGGCAGGATGAGCAGTTCTTC. It yields the protein CASMAGGQDEQFF. Using reference TRBV2 and TRBJ2-1 for the parts outside the CDR3, the full variable domain is EPEVTQTPSHQVTQMGQEVILRCVPISNHLYFYWYRQILGQKVEFLVSFYNNEISEKSEIFDDQFSVERPDGSNFTLKIRSTKLEDSAMYFCASMAGGQDEQFFGPGTRLTVL.

The V gene is TRBV11-3, the J gene TRBJ1-5; D call uncertain. Deletions cut 6 bases from V and 0 bases from J, with 15 bases between. The CDR3 length is 16 residues. CDR1 is SGHNT and CDR2 is YENEEA in the germline V gene. The CDR3 is CASSLERDYSNQPQHF. CDR3 sequence (DNA): TGTGCCAGCAGTCTCGAGAGGGATTATAGCAATCAGCCCCAGCATTTT.

This clone was found once. The rearrangement joins TRBV25-1 to TRBJ1-2, with unresolved D. Trimming cost V 6 bases and J 7 bases, with 15 bases left between them. The germline CDR1 and CDR2 sequences are MGHDK and SYGVNS. This CDR3 has 13 amino acids. CDR3 nucleotide sequence: TGTGCCAGCAGAGGAGGACCCAGCCCTGGCTACACCTTC. Protein product: CASRGGPSPGYTF.

The J gene is TRBJ1-1, the V gene TRBV5-4; D is unclear. Trimming pared 4 bases from V and 1 base from J, leaving 8 bases between. Germline values: CDR1 SGHNT, CDR2 YYREEE (reference sequence). CDR3 size: 13 residues. CDR3 sequence (DNA): TGTGCCAGCAGCCCCGAGAGGAACACTGAAGCTTTCTTT. This codes for CASSPERNTEAFF.

The chain joins TRBV15 to TRBJ2-3; 8 positions agree with TRBD1. Germline V lookup: CDR1 LNHNV, CDR2 YYDKDF (reference sequence). The CDR3 extends over 16 amino acids. V shed 0 bases and J 6 bases; nucleotides not matched to a gene: 8. In DNA form, the CDR3 reads TGTGCCACCAGCAGAGATAGGCAGGGGGCGTCGGATACGCAGTATTTT. Its protein is CATSRDRQGASDTQYF.

This chain connects TRBV6-2 or TRBV6-3 to TRBJ2-1; 10 positions match TRBD2. J was trimmed by 5 bases and V by 1 base; bases with no gene match: 8. The CDR3 length is 17 residues. CDR1 is MNHEY and CDR2 is SVGEGT in the germline V gene. In DNA form, the CDR3 reads TGTGCCAGCAGTTACTGGGGGCTAGCGGGGGCTAACAATGAGCAGTTCTTC. Protein sequence: CASSYWGLAGANNEQFF.

J is TRBJ2-1 and V is TRBV7-6; perhaps TRBD2 as D (7 bases). Trimming shortened V by 0 bases and J by 6 bases, and 12 bases separated the two germline ends. Germline assignment: CDR1 SGHVS and CDR2 FNYEAQ. CDR3 length: 15 amino acids. The CDR3 here is CASSLAGGPGNEQFF. DNA for the CDR3: TGTGCCAGCAGCTTAGCGGGGGGGCCGGGCAATGAGCAGTTCTTC. The whole variable domain, filled in from reference TRBV7-6 and TRBJ2-1, reads GAGVSQSPRYKVTKRGQDVALRCDPISGHVSLYWYRQALGQGPEFLTYFNYEAQQDKSGLPNDRFSAERPEGSISTLTIQRTEQRDSAMYRCASSLAGGPGNEQFFGPGTRLTVL.

In nucleotides, the CDR3 is TGTGCCAGCAGCTTCATGGGCCAAAACTATGGCTACACCTTC. Residues: CASSFMGQNYGYTF. The chain is built from TRBV5-4 and TRBJ1-2; D ambiguous. The germline CDR1 and CDR2 sequences are SGHNT and YYREEE (reference sequence). V lost 2 bases, J lost 2 bases, and 10 bases lay in between. The CDR3 has 14 amino acids.

J is TRBJ1-2 and V is TRBV7-2; no firm D call. CDR1 is SGHTA and CDR2 is FQGNSA in the germline V gene. The CDR3 loop spans 16 amino acids. With 0 bases removed from V and 4 bases from J, the gap between germline ends came to 15 bases. CDR3 sequence reads: CASSLARRVGVYGYTF. DNA of the CDR3: TGTGCCAGCAGCTTAGCGCGGAGGGTCGGAGTCTATGGCTACACCTTC.

This rearrangement joins TRBV3-1 (or the pseudogene TRBV3-2) to TRBJ1-2; no clear D. Germline CDR1 and CDR2: LGHDT and YNNKEL (reference sequence). The length of the CDR3 is 15 residues. V was cut by 1 base and J by 8 bases, with 17 bases left in between. The chain's CDR3 is CASSQGQAGMDGYTF. In DNA, the CDR3 is TGTGCCAGCAGCCAAGGTCAGGCGGGAATGGACGGCTACACCTTC.

This sequence joins TRBV5-1 and TRBJ2-1, with TRBD1 as a possible D gene (6 bases). Trimming left V 2 bases short and J 2 bases short, with 14 bases between. This CDR3 region has 16 residues. The germline V gene has CDR1 SGHRS and CDR2 YFSETQ. The CDR3 protein is CASSLPQGEAYNEQFF. CDR3 nucleotide sequence: TGCGCCAGCAGCTTACCACAGGGAGAAGCCTACAATGAGCAGTTCTTC.